These T cell receptor beta chains were read from a single sample in a study of radiation and T cells in renal cell carcinoma. Only in-frame clones appear in the TCRdb table, and some are missing; sequencing was by immunoSEQ multiplex PCR. This repertoire shows about 83,000 clones, approximately 82% found once; its top ten account for approximately 2.4%. The sequenced sample was blood, obtained from a patient whose treatment included radiotherapy and nephrectomy. The receptors originated from a woman aged 55-70 years with renal cell carcinoma. Both conserved end residues are part of each CDR3. D genes are given only for firm matches. Expanded clones are given a class, and other clones once, few, many or no size at all.

j_call	clone_size	v_call	d_call	cdr3_nt	cdr3_aa
TRBJ2-7	.	TRBV11-1	.	TGTGCCAGCAGCTTAACCCCTCTCTACTACGAGCAGTACTTC	CASSLTPLYYEQYF
TRBJ2-1	.	TRBV28	TRBD2	TGTGCCAGCAGTGCACTGTCCGGTCCGGGACTAGCAACGGGATACAATGAGCAGTTCTTC	CASSALSGPGLATGYNEQFF
TRBJ2-5	.	TRBV5-1	TRBD1	TGCGCCAGCAGCTTGGGATTGGGACAGTTGGAAGAGACCCAGTACTTC	CASSLGLGQLEETQYF
TRBJ2-1	.	TRBV7-9	TRBD2	TGTGCCAGCAGCCAGTGGACTAGCTGGAGGTCCTACAATGAGCAGTTCTTC	CASSQWTSWRSYNEQFF
TRBJ1-1	.	TRBV4-2	.	TGTGCCAGCAGCCAAGATATCGTGGGGGTTGGCACTGAAGCTTTCTTT	CASSQDIVGVGTEAFF
TRBJ2-3	once	TRBV6-5	.	TGTGCCAGCAGTCCCGGACAGCCGCGCACAGATACGCAGTATTTT	CASSPGQPRTDTQYF
TRBJ2-7	.	TRBV9	TRBD2	TGTGCCAGCAGCGAAAGCGGGGGGCTGGACGAGCAGTACTTC	CASSESGGLDEQYF
TRBJ1-2	.	TRBV7-9	.	TGTGCCAGCAGCCCGTGGTCCGGCGACTATGGCTACACCTTC	CASSPWSGDYGYTF
TRBJ1-3	.	TRBV11-2	.	TGTGCCAGCAGCTTCCCCGTGGACACCATATATTTT	CASSFPVDTIYF
TRBJ1-2	.	TRBV19	.	TGTGCCAGTAGTATTTTGCCACACCAAGGGACCTTCTTC	CASSILPHQGTFF
TRBJ2-7	.	TRBV28	TRBD2	TGTGCCAGCAGTTCAATTCAGCCCCTCGTTCTGCTAGCGGGAGCCCCCTCCTACGAGCAGTACTTC	CASSSIQPLVLLAGAPSYEQYF
TRBJ1-4	.	TRBV15	.	TGTGCCACCAGCAGAGAGGGCAGGGTTAATGAAAAACTGTTTTTT	CATSREGRVNEKLFF
TRBJ1-2	.	TRBV6-5	.	TGTGCCAGCAGTTATCAACCGAGGGGTCCGGGCTATGGCTACACCTTC	CASSYQPRGPGYGYTF
TRBJ2-3	.	TRBV27	.	TGTGCCAGCAGTCCGGACGTCTTTGAGTATACAGATACGCAGTATTTT	CASSPDVFEYTDTQYF
TRBJ2-3	.	TRBV5-1	.	TGCGCCAGCAGCTTCCTGGGACTTCACACAGATACGCAGTATTTT	CASSFLGLHTDTQYF
TRBJ1-1	.	TRBV6-6	TRBD1	TGTGCCAGCACCCCGGACAGGCTGAGCGGGGCTTTCTTT	CASTPDRLSGAFF
TRBJ1-1	.	TRBV13	.	TGTGCCAGCAGCCCCGGACTTATGAACACTGAAGCTTTCTTT	CASSPGLMNTEAFF
TRBJ1-1	.	TRBV7-9	TRBD1	TGTGCCAGCAGCTCCCATATGACAGGGGAGGACACTGAAGCTTTCTTT	CASSSHMTGEDTEAFF
TRBJ2-2	.	TRBV27	.	TGTGCCAGCAGCCCGTGGGGGGGCCGGGACACCGGGGAGCTGTTTTTT	CASSPWGGRDTGELFF
TRBJ2-2	.	TRBV6-1	TRBD2	TGTGCCAGCAGTGTTCGGGGGAGGGATAACACCGGGGAGCTGTTTTTT	CASSVRGRDNTGELFF
TRBJ1-1	few	TRBV5-1	.	TGCGCCAGCAGCTTGGGCGTAGAAAATGAAGCTTTCTTT	CASSLGVENEAFF
TRBJ2-1	.	TRBV15	.	TGTGCCACCAGCAGAGGCGACAGGAGCACCTACAATGAGCAGTTCTTC	CATSRGDRSTYNEQFF
TRBJ1-2	.	TRBV19	.	TGTGCCAGTAGTATACGGGCAGGAGCTAACTATGGCTACACCTTC	CASSIRAGANYGYTF
TRBJ2-7	.	TRBV19	TRBD1	TGTGCCAGTAGTAAAGCCCGGACAGGGACCGGCGAGCAGTACTTC	CASSKARTGTGEQYF
TRBJ2-1	.	TRBV6-1	TRBD2	TGTGCCAGCAGTGACGAGCGGGGGTTTGAGCAGTTCTTC	CASSDERGFEQFF
TRBJ2-1	.	TRBV7-6	TRBD1	TGTGCCAGCAGCCCCCGGGACAGAAATCTCATAAGCTCCTACAATGAGCAGTTCTTC	CASSPRDRNLISSYNEQFF
TRBJ2-5	.	TRBV5-4	.	TGTGCCAGCAGCCTCAAAACAGGCTCTAAAGAGACCCAGTACTTC	CASSLKTGSKETQYF
TRBJ1-4	once	TRBV27	.	TGTGCCAGCAAATCGGCAGGGAGGTTCGCTAATGAAAAACTGTTTTTT	CASKSAGRFANEKLFF
TRBJ1-3	.	TRBV29-1	.	TGCAGCGTTGAGACCAGGCGAAACACCATATATTTT	CSVETRRNTIYF
TRBJ1-5	.	TRBV7-8	.	TGTGCCAGCAGCTTACGTGCAGGACCTGTGCATTTT	CASSLRAGPVHF
TRBJ1-2	.	TRBV7-2	.	TGTGCCAGCAGCTTAGGAGCGGTGGGGGCGGGCTATGGCTACACCTTC	CASSLGAVGAGYGYTF
TRBJ2-7	.	TRBV9	.	TGTGCCAGCAGCGTAGGACAGCCCTACGAGCAGTACTTC	CASSVGQPYEQYF
TRBJ1-2	.	TRBV19	.	TGTGCCAGTAGTATTTCCATTTACGACTATGGCTACACCTTC	CASSISIYDYGYTF
TRBJ2-6	once	TRBV4-1	.	TGCGCCAGCAGCCAAGCAGGATCAGGGGCCAACGTCCTGACTTTC	CASSQAGSGANVLTF
TRBJ1-1	few	TRBV7-9	.	TGTGCCAGCAGCTTAAGGACACAGAACACTGAAGCTTTCTTT	CASSLRTQNTEAFF
TRBJ2-7	.	TRBV2	.	TGTGCCAGCAGTGTCTTTGGTTACGAGCAGTACTTC	CASSVFGYEQYF
TRBJ1-4	.	TRBV28	.	TGTGCCAGCCTTCAGACCGCCCCAGAAAAACTGTTTTTT	CASLQTAPEKLFF
TRBJ2-3	.	TRBV9	.	TGTGCCAGCAGCAAACAGGGGGAGGGGCCCCCGGTAGATACGCAGTATTTT	CASSKQGEGPPVDTQYF
TRBJ1-2	.	TRBV19	.	TGTGCCAGTAACCCCCACGGGCACCAAAACTATGGCTACACCTTC	CASNPHGHQNYGYTF
TRBJ1-2	.	TRBV29-1	.	TGCAGCGTTGGAGAGGCTAGCTATGGCTACACCTTC	CSVGEASYGYTF
TRBJ2-2	.	TRBV11-1	.	TGTGCCAGCAGCCGGGACTCGAACACCGGGGAGCTGTTTTTT	CASSRDSNTGELFF
TRBJ1-1	.	TRBV2	TRBD1	TGTGCCACTACAGGGGGCGAGATGAACACTGAAGCTTTCTTT	CATTGGEMNTEAFF
TRBJ2-3	.	TRBV5-1	.	TGCGCCAGCAGCAGGACTAACCCCAGCACAGATACGCAGTATTTT	CASSRTNPSTDTQYF
TRBJ2-1	.	TRBV28	TRBD2	TGTGCCAGCAGAGCGGGGGGGCTCAACAATGAGCAGTTCTTC	CASRAGGLNNEQFF